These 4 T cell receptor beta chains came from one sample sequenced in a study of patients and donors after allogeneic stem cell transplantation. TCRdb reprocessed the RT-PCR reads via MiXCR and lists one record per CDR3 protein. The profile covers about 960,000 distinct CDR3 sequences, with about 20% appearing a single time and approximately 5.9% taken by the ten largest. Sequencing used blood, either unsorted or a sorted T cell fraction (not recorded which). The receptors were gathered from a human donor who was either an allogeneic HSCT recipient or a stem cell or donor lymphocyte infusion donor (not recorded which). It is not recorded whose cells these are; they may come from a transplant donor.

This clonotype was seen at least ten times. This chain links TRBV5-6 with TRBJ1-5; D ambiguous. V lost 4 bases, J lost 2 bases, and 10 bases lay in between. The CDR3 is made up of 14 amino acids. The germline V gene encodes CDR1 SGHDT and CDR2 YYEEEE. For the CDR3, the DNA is TGTGCCAGCAGCGGGTGGATGCGCAATCAGCCCCAGCATTTT. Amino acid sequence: CASSGWMRNQPQHF. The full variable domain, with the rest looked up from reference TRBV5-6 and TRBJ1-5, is DAGVTQSPTHLIKTRGQQVTLRCSPKSGHDTVSWYQQALGQGPQFIFQYYEEEERQRGNFPDRFSGHQFPNYSSELNVNALLLGDSALYLCASSGWMRNQPQHFGDGTRLSIL.

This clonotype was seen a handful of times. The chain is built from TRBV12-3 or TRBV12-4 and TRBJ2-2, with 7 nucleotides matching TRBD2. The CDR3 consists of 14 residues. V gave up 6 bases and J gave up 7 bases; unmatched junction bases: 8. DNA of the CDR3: TGTGCCAGCAGGGCCGCGGGGGTCGACGGGGAGCTGTTTTTT. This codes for CASRAAGVDGELFF.

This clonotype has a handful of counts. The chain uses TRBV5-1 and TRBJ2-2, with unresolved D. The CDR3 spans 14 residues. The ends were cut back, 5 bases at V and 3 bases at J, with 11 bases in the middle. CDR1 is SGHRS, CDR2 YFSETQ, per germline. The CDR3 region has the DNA TGCGCCAGCAGTTATAGGGTGGACACCGGGGAGCTGTTTTTT. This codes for CASSYRVDTGELFF.

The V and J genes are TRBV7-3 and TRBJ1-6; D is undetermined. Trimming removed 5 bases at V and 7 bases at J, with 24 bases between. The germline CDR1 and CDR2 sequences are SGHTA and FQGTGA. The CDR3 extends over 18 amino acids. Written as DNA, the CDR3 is TGTGCCAGCAGCGGGAAGGGTACTGGAGGAATGAGGAATTCACCCCTCCACTTT. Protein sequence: CASSGKGTGGMRNSPLHF.